This T cell receptor beta chain comes out of a study of cytomegalovirus exposure and HLA in healthy donors. The PCR was carried out with 60 Vbeta primers and 13 Jbeta primers. Profiling relied on immunoSEQ multiplex PCR, and the TCRdb table lists in-frame clones only, not all of them. The data hold 100,000 to 150,000 clones, with roughly three quarters observed a single time. Study-wide results and caveats: Cytomegalovirus-associated status was assigned to 150 or so TCR beta chains. Upon later analysis, HLA-associated TCR beta chains proved more clonally expanded than other, equally common chains. In a later analysis, the majority of CMV-associated beta chains seemingly showed HLA restriction.

On this clone itself: Its antigen is currently unknown.

Germline values: CDR1 SNHLY, CDR2 FYNNEI. There are 16 residues in the CDR3. After removal of 4 bases from V and 4 bases from J, the junction contained 7 bases not matched to a gene. Input material: PBMCs. The genes are TRBV2 and TRBJ1-5; 10 bases align to TRBD1. The source of this sequence is a woman aged 40 to 50 in good health and CMV-seronegative. CDR3 in DNA: TGTGCCAGCAGTGGAGCTGGACAGGGGGTGAATCAGCCCCAGCATTTT. Amino acids: CASSGAGQGVNQPQHF.